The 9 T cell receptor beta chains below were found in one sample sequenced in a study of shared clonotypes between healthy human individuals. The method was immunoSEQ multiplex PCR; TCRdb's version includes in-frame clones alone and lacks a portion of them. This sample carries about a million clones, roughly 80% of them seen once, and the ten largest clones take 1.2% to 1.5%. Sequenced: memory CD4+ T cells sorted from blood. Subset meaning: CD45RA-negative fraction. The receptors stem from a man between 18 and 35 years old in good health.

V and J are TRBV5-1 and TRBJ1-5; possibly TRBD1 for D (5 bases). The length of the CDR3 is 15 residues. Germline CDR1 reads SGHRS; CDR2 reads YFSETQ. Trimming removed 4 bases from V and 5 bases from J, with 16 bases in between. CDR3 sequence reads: CASSLEGRDDQPQHF. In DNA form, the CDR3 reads TGCGCCAGCAGCCTGGAAGGCAGGGATGATCAGCCCCAGCATTTT.

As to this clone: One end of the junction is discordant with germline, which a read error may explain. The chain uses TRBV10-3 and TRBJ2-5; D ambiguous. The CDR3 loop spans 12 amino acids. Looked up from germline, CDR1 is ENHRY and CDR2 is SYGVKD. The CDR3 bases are TGTGCCATCAGTGAGCCCCAAAAGACCCAGTACTTC. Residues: CAISEPQKTQYF.

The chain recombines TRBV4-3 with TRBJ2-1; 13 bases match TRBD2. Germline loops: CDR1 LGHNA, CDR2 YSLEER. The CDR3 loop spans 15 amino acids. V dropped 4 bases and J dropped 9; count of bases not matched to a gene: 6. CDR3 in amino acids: CASSLGTSGIGEQFF. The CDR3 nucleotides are TGCGCCAGCAGCCTCGGGACTAGCGGGATCGGTGAGCAGTTCTTC.

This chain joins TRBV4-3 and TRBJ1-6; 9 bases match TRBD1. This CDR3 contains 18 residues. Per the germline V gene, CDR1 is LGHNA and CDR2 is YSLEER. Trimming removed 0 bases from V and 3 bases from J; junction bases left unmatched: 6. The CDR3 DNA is TGCGCCAGCAGCCAAGATCATGGGGGACAGGGCTATAATTCACCCCTCCACTTT. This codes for CASSQDHGGQGYNSPLHF.

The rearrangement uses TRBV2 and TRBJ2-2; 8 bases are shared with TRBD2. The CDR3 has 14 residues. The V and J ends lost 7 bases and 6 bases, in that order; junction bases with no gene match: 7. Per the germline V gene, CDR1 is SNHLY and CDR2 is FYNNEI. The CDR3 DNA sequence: TGTGCCAGCACCCCGGGAGGGCTTGCCGGGGAGCTGTTTTTT. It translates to CASTPGGLAGELFF.

CDR3 sequence reads: CASSPNSGSYNEQFF. As DNA, the CDR3 is TGTGCCAGCTCACCAAATAGCGGGAGCTACAATGAGCAGTTCTTC. This chain uses TRBV18 with TRBJ2-1; 9 bases fit TRBD2. After removal of 2 bases from V and 3 bases from J, the junction contained 2 bases not matched to a gene. Germline CDR1 is KGHSH and CDR2 is LQKENI. CDR3 length: 15 residues.

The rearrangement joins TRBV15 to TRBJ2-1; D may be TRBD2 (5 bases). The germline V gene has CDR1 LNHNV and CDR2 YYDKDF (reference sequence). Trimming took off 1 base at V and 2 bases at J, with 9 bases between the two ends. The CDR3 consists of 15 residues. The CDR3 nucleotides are TGTGCCACCAGCAGAGGGAGGAGCCCCTACAATGAGCAGTTCTTC. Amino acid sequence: CATSRGRSPYNEQFF.

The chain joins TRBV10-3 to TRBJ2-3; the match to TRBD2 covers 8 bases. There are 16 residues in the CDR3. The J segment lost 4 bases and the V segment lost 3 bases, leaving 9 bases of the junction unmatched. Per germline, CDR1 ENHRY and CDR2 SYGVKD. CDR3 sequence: CAISEYGTSGSDTQYF. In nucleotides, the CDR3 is TGTGCCATCAGTGAATATGGTACTAGCGGCTCAGATACGCAGTATTTT.

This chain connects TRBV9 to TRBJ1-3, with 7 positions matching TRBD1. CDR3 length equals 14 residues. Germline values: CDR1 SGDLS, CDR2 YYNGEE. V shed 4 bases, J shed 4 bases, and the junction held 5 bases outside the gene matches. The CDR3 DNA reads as TGTGCCAGCAGCCAAAGACAGGGAGGAAACACCATATATTTT. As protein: CASSQRQGGNTIYF.